This TCR beta chain is drawn from a study of shared clonotypes between healthy human individuals. Assay used: immunoSEQ multiplex PCR; TCRdb lists only in-frame clones, some missing. The sample gives fewer than 3 million clones, around 90% of which show up once; 0.3% to 0.4% is in the top ten. A split of CD4+ cells into CD45RA+ naive and CD45RA-negative memory subsets was performed. The CDR3 is 16 amino acids. Per germline, CDR1 SGHTA and CDR2 FQGNSA. The junction had 14 bases not matched to a gene; V was cut back by 6 bases and J by 4 bases. The chain has TRBV7-2 and TRBJ1-1, with 7 nucleotides matching TRBD1. Source material: naive CD4+ T cells from PBMCs. Noted subset: CD45RA+ positively selected. This TCR came from a man in his late teens or twenties in good health. Some clones in this sample may be carry-over from other donors' samples. The CDR3: CASSRVGTEARTEAFF. DNA for the CDR3: TGTGCCAGCAGTCGAGTGGGGACAGAGGCTCGCACTGAAGCTTTCTTT.